Each of the 10 T cell receptor beta chains below was sequenced from the same sample in a study of T cells in tuberculosis. Time point: new active TB diagnosis, blood taken before or within 7 days of starting treatment. The method was immunoSEQ multiplex PCR; TCRdb's version includes in-frame clones alone and lacks a portion of them. The sample carries approximately 46,000 clones, 90% to 95% recorded once. The specimen comprised PBMCs, sampled at tuberculosis diagnosis. These TCRs come from an adult with tuberculosis.

This clone was counted a single time. The chain combines TRBV29-1 with TRBJ1-1; 7 bases are shared with TRBD1. Trimming removed 2 bases from V and 12 bases from J; junction bases left unmatched: 12. The CDR3 covers 13 residues. Germline loops: CDR1 SQVTM, CDR2 ANQGSEA. CDR3 coding DNA: TGCAGCGTTGAACATGGGACAGTAGGGAGACCTTTCTTT. The encoded protein is CSVEHGTVGRPFF.

This clone has just one count. The V call is TRBV28, the J call TRBJ1-2; 8 nucleotides line up with TRBD1. J gave up 9 bases and V 6 bases, and 3 bases lay outside the gene matches. The germline V gene has CDR1 MDHEN and CDR2 SYDVKM. The CDR3 length is 11 residues. The CDR3 spells CASSRGPRYTF. Written as DNA, the CDR3 is TGTGCCAGCAGCAGGGGGCCCCGCTACACCTTC.

This chain joins TRBV7-3 and TRBJ2-5; D gene uncertain. Trimming removed 2 bases at V and 6 bases at J, with 16 bases between. CDR1 SGHTA and CDR2 FQGTGA come from the germline V gene. The CDR3 has 15 amino acids. CDR3 nucleotide sequence: TGTGCCAGCAGCTTACATCGCCCCCAAGAGAAGACCCAGTACTTC. The encoded protein is CASSLHRPQEKTQYF.

V is TRBV2 and J is TRBJ2-1; TRBD2 agrees at 7 bases. Germline V gene lookup returns CDR1 SNHLY and CDR2 FYNNEI. The CDR3 is made up of 15 amino acids. V was pared by 9 bases and J by 4 bases, with 12 bases of the junction left unmatched. The DNA for the CDR3 is TGTGCCAGTCGTACCGGGACTATAACTTACAATGAGCAGTTCTTC. Amino acid sequence: CASRTGTITYNEQFF.

This sequence joins TRBV9 and TRBJ2-1, with TRBD2 identical over 10 bases. The CDR3 is made up of 17 amino acids. Trimming at V came to 0 bases and at J to 10 bases, leaving 13 bases not matched to a gene. CDR1 and CDR2 (germline): SGDLS, YYNGEE. The CDR3 region has the DNA TGTGCCAGCAGCGTAGTTGCGGATCTAGCGGGAGTCGGGGAGCAGTTCTTC. Translating gives CASSVVADLAGVGEQFF.

The CDR3 reads CATSDRNTEAFF. In DNA form, the CDR3 reads TGTGCCACCTCGGACAGGAACACTGAAGCTTTCTTT. This rearrangement joins TRBV2 to TRBJ1-1; perhaps TRBD1 as D (6 bases). This CDR3 comprises 12 residues. V was trimmed by 10 bases and J by 1 base, leaving 10 bases between them. Germline values: CDR1 SNHLY, CDR2 FYNNEI.

The chain couples TRBV4-3 to TRBJ2-1; D uncertain. V was trimmed by 3 bases and J by 9 bases, leaving 6 bases between them. The CDR3 is made up of 11 amino acids. Germline lookup yields CDR1 LGHNA and CDR2 YSLEER. This CDR3 reads CASSHGGEQFF. The CDR3, as DNA: TGCGCCAGCAGCCACGGTGGTGAGCAGTTCTTC.

This chain uses TRBV5-1 with TRBJ2-2, with TRBD2 identical over 14 bases. Trimming took 3 bases from V and 0 from J; bases not matched to a gene: 1. Germline CDR1 is SGHRS and CDR2 is YFSETQ. This CDR3 has 17 amino acids. CDR3 DNA: TGCGCCAGCAGCTCGGGACTAGCGGGAGCGAACACCGGGGAGCTGTTTTTT. It encodes CASSSGLAGANTGELFF.

This clone was seen only once. V usage is TRBV6-6 and J usage is TRBJ2-1, with 8 bases matching TRBD2. Germline V gene data show CDR1 as MNHNY and CDR2 as SVGAGI (reference sequence). V gave up 4 bases and J gave up 12 bases; unmatched junction bases: 14. This CDR3 is 15 amino acids long. The CDR3 nucleotides are TGTGCCAGCAGTTGGGGGACTAGTCGGGAGATGGGGCAGTTCTTC. It translates to CASSWGTSREMGQFF.

The V gene is TRBV27, the J gene TRBJ1-2; 9 bases agree with TRBD1. The CDR3 contains 16 residues. Germline trimming cut 3 bases from V and 6 bases from J; bases unmatched to any gene: 11. The germline V gene has CDR1 MNHEY and CDR2 SMNVEV (reference sequence). CDR3 bases: TGTGCCAGCAGTTTGGCACAGGGGGCCGGAATAAATGGCTACACCTTC. This codes for CASSLAQGAGINGYTF.